This is a list of T cell receptor beta chains from one sample in a study. A single record per CDR3 protein comes from TCRdb applying MiXCR to the 5' RACE reads. This table holds roughly 56,000 distinct CDR3 sequences, just under 30% found once. The material sequenced was tumor-infiltrating naive CD4+ T cells sorted from the breast tumor. These receptors all stem from a female donor with breast cancer. Both conserved end residues are part of each CDR3. Fields, in order: clone size, D gene, V gene, J gene, CDR3 DNA, CDR3 protein. A D gene is named only where the DNA matches it firmly. Not every row has a clone size; where given, it reads once, few, many or a size class.

>many|.|TRBV12-3/TRBV12-4|TRBJ2-5
TGTGCCAGCAAAAGAGGGGAGACCCAGTACTTC
CASKRGETQYF
>.|.|TRBV5-1|TRBJ2-5
TGCGCCAGCAGCCCCAAGGACTCTTTAGGGGAGACCCAGTACTTC
CASSPKDSLGETQYF
>few|.|TRBV5-1|TRBJ2-1
TGCGCCAGCAGCCCGGTGGGGGGCCACAATGAGCAGTTCTTC
CASSPVGGHNEQFF
>.|.|TRBV7-2|TRBJ1-6
TGTGCCAGCAGCTTGGGACCCCTCTCCCATTCACCCCTCCACTTT
CASSLGPLSHSPLHF
>.|.|TRBV4-3|TRBJ2-3
TGCGCCAGCAGCCAAGCCAGGGGAGCCCGCACAGATACGCAGTATTTT
CASSQARGARTDTQYF
>.|.|TRBV20-1|TRBJ2-2
TGCAGTGCTACCCGTGGGGGCTCGAACACCGGGGAGCTGTTTTTT
CSATRGGSNTGELFF
>.|.|TRBV7-2|TRBJ2-7
TGTGCCGGCAGCTCCGTACGGGGATCATCCTACGAGCAGTACTTC
CAGSSVRGSSYEQYF
>few|TRBD2|TRBV20-1|TRBJ2-3
TGCAGTGCCCTATCGGGGGGTGGAGATACGCAGTATTTT
CSALSGGGDTQYF
>few|.|TRBV20-1|TRBJ1-1
TGCAGTGCTAGAGATCTTCGTGGGGACCTGAGGACTGAAGCTTTCTTT
CSARDLRGDLRTEAFF
>.|TRBD1|TRBV7-8|TRBJ1-1
TGTGCCAGCAGCTATTCGACAGGGAGAACTGAAGCTTTCTTT
CASSYSTGRTEAFF
>many|.|TRBV6-2/TRBV6-3|TRBJ2-1
TGTGCCAGCAGTTACTCAAGAAATGAGCAGTTCTTC
CASSYSRNEQFF
>few|TRBD1|TRBV7-9|TRBJ2-3
TGTGCCAGCAGCTTACGACAGGGCAGCGCACGCACAGATACGCAGTATTTT
CASSLRQGSARTDTQYF
>few|TRBD2|TRBV5-1|TRBJ2-1
TGCGCCAGCAGCTGGACGTCCAGCGGGATGAACAATGAGCAGTTCTTC
CASSWTSSGMNNEQFF
>many|.|TRBV29-1|TRBJ2-5
TGCAGCGTTGAAACTGGTAGAACCGTCGAGTACTTC
CSVETGRTVEYF
>.|TRBD2|TRBV5-1|TRBJ2-1
TGCGCCAGCAGCTTGTTTAGCGGGAGGGCCGGGAATGAGCAGTTCTTC
CASSLFSGRAGNEQFF
>many|.|TRBV7-8|TRBJ1-2
TGTGCCAGCAGCCCCAGGGACACGGCTTATGGCTACACCTTC
CASSPRDTAYGYTF
>many|.|TRBV7-3|TRBJ1-6
TGTGCCAGCAGCCAAGGGACGGAAAATTCACCCCTCCACTTT
CASSQGTENSPLHF
>many|.|TRBV18|TRBJ2-7
TGTGCCAGCTCACCCGGGAGTAATTCCCACGAGCAGTACTTC
CASSPGSNSHEQYF
>many|.|TRBV9|TRBJ1-4
TGTGCCAGCAGCGCCCTAGGAGGGCATGGAGGTGAAAAACTGTTTTTT
CASSALGGHGGEKLFF
>.|TRBD2|TRBV7-8|TRBJ2-5
TGTGCCAGCAGCTTCGCCATATCGAGACTAGCGGAACAAGAGACCCAGTACTTC
CASSFAISRLAEQETQYF
>.|.|TRBV6-6|TRBJ1-5
TGTGCCAGCGGGGGGCAGGGTGGTCAGCCCCAGCATTTT
CASGGQGGQPQHF
>.|.|TRBV4-2|TRBJ2-1
TGTGCCAGCACACCCGGGGACGAGACGTTCGATGAGCAGTTCTTC
CASTPGDETFDEQFF
>few|TRBD1|TRBV5-1|TRBJ1-1
TGCGCCAGCAGCTCACGTTCAGGGGGGCTGAACACTGAAGCTTTCTTT
CASSSRSGGLNTEAFF
>.|.|TRBV2|TRBJ2-1
TGTGCCAGCAGTGAACAGTCTAGCGTTAATGAGCAGTTCTTC
CASSEQSSVNEQFF
>.|.|TRBV5-1|TRBJ1-5
TGCGCCAGCAGTATCTGGGGGGGCAATCAGCCCCAGCATTTT
CASSIWGGNQPQHF
>.|.|TRBV10-3|TRBJ2-6
TGTGCCATCAGTGAGACAACCTCTGGGGCCAACGTCCCGACTTTC
CAISETTSGANVPTF